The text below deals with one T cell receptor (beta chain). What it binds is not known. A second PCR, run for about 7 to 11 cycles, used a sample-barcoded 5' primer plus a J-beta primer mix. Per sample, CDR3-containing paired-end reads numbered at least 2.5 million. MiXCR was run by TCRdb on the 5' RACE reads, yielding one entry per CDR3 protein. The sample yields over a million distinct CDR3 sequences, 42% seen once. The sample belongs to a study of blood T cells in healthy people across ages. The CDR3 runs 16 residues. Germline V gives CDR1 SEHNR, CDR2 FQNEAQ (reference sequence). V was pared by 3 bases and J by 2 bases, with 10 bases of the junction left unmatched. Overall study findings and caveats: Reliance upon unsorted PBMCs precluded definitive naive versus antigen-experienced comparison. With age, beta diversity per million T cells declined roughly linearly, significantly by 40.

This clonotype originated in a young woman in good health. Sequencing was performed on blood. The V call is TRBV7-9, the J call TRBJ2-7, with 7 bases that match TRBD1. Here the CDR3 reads CASSFPRDSLPYEQYF. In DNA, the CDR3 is TGTGCCAGCAGCTTCCCCCGGGACAGCCTTCCCTACGAGCAGTACTTC.